Listed here is a single T cell receptor beta chain. Its antigen remains unidentified. cDNA reverse transcribed from extracted RNA served as the sequencing template. The repertoire was sequenced with immunoSEQ multiplex PCR; TCRdb's copy has only in-frame clones and lacks some. The sample lists some 190,000 clones, 51% seen once, with 10% in the top ten. The data were taken from a study of CD8+ T cells in alopecia areata. Looking at the study overall: Among treated patients, oral tofacitinib was administered at 5 to 10 mg twice daily.

The V segment lost 3 bases and the J segment 8 bases; nucleotides outside the gene matches: 13. This CDR3 is 16 amino acids long. CDR1 SEHNR and CDR2 FQNEAQ come from the germline V gene (reference sequence). Regarding the study as a whole: Tofacitinib significantly lowered scalp clonality and expanded CD8+ clones among the top 100.

Treatment meaning: oral pan-JAK inhibitor, 5-10 mg twice daily. Researchers took lesional scalp punch biopsies and peripheral blood from people who were alopecia areata patients. The genes are TRBV7-9 and TRBJ1-2, with 9 bases matching TRBD1. The sequencing used CD8+ T cells sorted from blood, collected around week 54, from a patient treated with tofacitinib. The source is a human donor with alopecia areata. CDR3 region: CASSFAWDREVGGYTF. CDR3 in DNA: TGTGCCAGCAGCTTCGCTTGGGACAGGGAAGTGGGCGGCTACACCTTC.